The clone carrying this T cell receptor beta chain was seen just once. Its antigen is as yet unknown. The entry originates in a study of cytomegalovirus exposure and HLA in healthy donors. The study ran its PCR with 60 Vbeta and 13 Jbeta primers. Only in-frame clones appear in the TCRdb table, and some are missing; sequencing was by immunoSEQ multiplex PCR. The repertoire has some 130,000 clones, around 79% of them found once; the top ten carry roughly 3.8%. The study, taken as a whole, reports: Researchers counted some 150 TCR beta chains as cytomegalovirus-associated. Previous analysis showed most TCR beta V segments were productive about 87% or about 30% of the time. By HLA locus, TCR association rates varied in a later analysis, with DRB1 showing the most and HLA-C the fewest.

The CDR3 covers 16 residues. Germline lookup yields CDR1 SEHNR and CDR2 FQNEAQ (reference sequence). V lost 5 bases and J 1 base, leaving 17 bases between the germline ends. This rearrangement joins TRBV7-9 to TRBJ1-1, with D tentatively TRBD1 (6 bases). The sequence was obtained from a male donor in good health and CMV-seronegative. The sequenced sample was PBMCs. The CDR3 loop is CASSPSGGRGNTEAFF. CDR3 nucleotides: TGTGCCAGCAGCCCCTCGGGGGGGCGGGGGAACACTGAAGCTTTCTTT.